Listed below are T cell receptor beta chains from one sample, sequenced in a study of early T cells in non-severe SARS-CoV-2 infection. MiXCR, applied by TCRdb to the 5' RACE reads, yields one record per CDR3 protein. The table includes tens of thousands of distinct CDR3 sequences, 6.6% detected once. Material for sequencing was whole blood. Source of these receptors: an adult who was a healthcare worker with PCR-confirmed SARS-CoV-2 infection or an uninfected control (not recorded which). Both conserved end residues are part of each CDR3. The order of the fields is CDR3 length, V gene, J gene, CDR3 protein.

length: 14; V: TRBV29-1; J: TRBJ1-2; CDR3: CSVRAGIWNYGYTF
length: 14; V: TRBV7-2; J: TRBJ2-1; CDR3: CASSPLGGLHEQFF
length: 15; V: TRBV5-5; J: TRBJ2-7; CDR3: CASSLAGVAWDEQYF
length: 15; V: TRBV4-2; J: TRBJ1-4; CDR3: CASSQDSATNEKLFF
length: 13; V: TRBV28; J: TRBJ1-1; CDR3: CASSFNRVTEAFF
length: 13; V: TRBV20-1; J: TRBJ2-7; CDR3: CSAPQGADYEQYF
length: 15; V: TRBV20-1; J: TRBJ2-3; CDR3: CSATPGTSGTDTQYF
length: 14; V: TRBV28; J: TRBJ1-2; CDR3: CASRRTGGREGYTF
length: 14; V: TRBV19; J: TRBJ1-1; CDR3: CATSSMNMNTEAFF
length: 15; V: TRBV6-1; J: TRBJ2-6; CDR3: CASSGAMVRANVLTF
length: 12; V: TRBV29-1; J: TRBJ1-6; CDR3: CSVADRGTPLHF
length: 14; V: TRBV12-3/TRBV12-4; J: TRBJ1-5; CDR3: CASSLGGPNQPQHF
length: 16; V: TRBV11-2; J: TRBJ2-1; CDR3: CASSLEGTSVYNEQFF
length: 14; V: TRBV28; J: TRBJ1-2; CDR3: CASSYGQGRYGYTF
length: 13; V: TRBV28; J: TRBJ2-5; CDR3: CASSLDRQETQYF
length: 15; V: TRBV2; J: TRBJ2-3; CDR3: CASSVASGRADTQYF
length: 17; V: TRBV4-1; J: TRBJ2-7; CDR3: CASSQDLGGLAGMWQYF
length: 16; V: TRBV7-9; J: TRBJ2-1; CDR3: CASSFPGASSYNEQFF
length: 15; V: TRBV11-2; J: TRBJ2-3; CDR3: CASSLVSGGADTQYF
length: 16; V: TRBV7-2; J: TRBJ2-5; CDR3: CASSLAPFTPGETQYF
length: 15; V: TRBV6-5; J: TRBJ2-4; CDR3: CASSYSSRAKNIQYF
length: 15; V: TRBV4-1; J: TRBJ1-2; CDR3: CASSQGPQGNYGYTF
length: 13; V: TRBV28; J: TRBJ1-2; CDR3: CASSDTGNYGYTF
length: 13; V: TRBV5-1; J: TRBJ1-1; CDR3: CASGPRTNTEAFF
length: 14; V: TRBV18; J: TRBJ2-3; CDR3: CASSPGQGADTQYF
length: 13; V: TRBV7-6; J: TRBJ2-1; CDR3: CASSLGLGREQFF
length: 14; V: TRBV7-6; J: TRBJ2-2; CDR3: CASSLRAGDRELFF
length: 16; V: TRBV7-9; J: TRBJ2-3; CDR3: CASRGGQLGRTDTQYF
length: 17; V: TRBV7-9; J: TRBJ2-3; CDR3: CASSLGSERAYTDTQYF
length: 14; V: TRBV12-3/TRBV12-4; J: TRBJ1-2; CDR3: CASSLMLPQRGYTF
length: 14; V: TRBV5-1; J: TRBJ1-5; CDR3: CASSPEPGNQPQHF
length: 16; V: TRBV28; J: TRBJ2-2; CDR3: CASSFFGPTGPGELFF
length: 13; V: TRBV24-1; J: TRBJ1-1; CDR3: CATSARRGGEAFF
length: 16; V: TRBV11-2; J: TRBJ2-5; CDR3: CASSWGLADPQETQYF
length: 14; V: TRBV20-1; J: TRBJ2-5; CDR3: CSASDPLSQETQYF
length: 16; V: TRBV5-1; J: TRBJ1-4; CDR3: CASSLDRRMGAEKLFF